These 18 T cell receptor beta chains share one sample of origin, sequenced in a study of blood T cell repertoires in COVID-19. Assay: immunoSEQ multiplex PCR; the TCRdb copy retains only in-frame clones and omits some. The repertoire holds roughly 400,000 clones, with 88% as singletons. The specimen was PBMCs or T cells enriched from blood (not recorded which). The receptors originated from a woman aged 40 to 49 with acute COVID-19.

V gene TRBV5-6 combines with J gene TRBJ1-1; D is uncertain. V was trimmed by 1 base and J by 5 bases, leaving 15 bases between them. Germline CDR1 reads SGHDT; CDR2 reads YYEEEE. The CDR3 runs to 15 residues. The CDR3 DNA sequence: TGTGCCAGCAGCTTGCGACTCGGCGGGTGGACTGAAGCTTTCTTT. Its protein is CASSLRLGGWTEAFF. The full variable domain, rest sourced from reference TRBV5-6 and TRBJ1-1, is DAGVTQSPTHLIKTRGQQVTLRCSPKSGHDTVSWYQQALGQGPQFIFQYYEEEERQRGNFPDRFSGHQFPNYSSELNVNALLLGDSALYLCASSLRLGGWTEAFFGQGTRLTVV.

J is TRBJ1-2 and V is TRBV15; D unresolved. This CDR3 contains 14 residues. CDR1 is LNHNV, CDR2 YYDKDF, per germline (reference sequence). Trimming took off 5 bases at V and 2 bases at J, with 12 bases between the two ends. The CDR3 is CATSRWAGNYGYTF. CDR3 DNA: TGTGCCACCAGCCGCTGGGCGGGGAACTATGGCTACACCTTC.

The chain uses TRBV11-3 and TRBJ2-1; D call uncertain. V lost 0 bases to trimming and J lost 5 bases, with 8 bases between them. The length of the CDR3 is 14 residues. The germline V gene encodes CDR1 SGHNT and CDR2 YENEEA. The CDR3 sequence: CASSLDPSDNEQFF. CDR3 DNA sequence: TGTGCCAGCAGCTTAGATCCTTCGGACAATGAGCAGTTCTTC.

The chain links TRBV11-2 to TRBJ2-3; TRBD2 agrees at 9 bases. V dropped 3 bases and J dropped 4; count of bases not matched to a gene: 11. The germline V gene has CDR1 SGHAT and CDR2 FQNNGV. The CDR3 runs to 17 residues. CDR3 loop: CASSFGTSGGLPDTQYF. The CDR3 DNA reads as TGTGCCAGCAGCTTTGGAACCAGCGGGGGGTTGCCAGATACGCAGTATTTT. The full variable domain, completed using reference TRBV11-2 and TRBJ2-3, is EAGVAQSPRYKIIEKRQSVAFWCNPISGHATLYWYQQILGQGPKLLIQFQNNGVVDDSQLPKDRFSAERLKGVDSTLKIQPAKLEDSAVYLCASSFGTSGGLPDTQYFGPGTRLTVL.

The J gene is TRBJ1-2, the V gene TRBV13; 7 bases agree with TRBD1. CDR1 PRHDT and CDR2 FYEKMQ come from the germline V gene (reference sequence). The V and J ends lost 5 bases and 2 bases, in that order; junction bases with no gene match: 5. The length of the CDR3 is 14 residues. The CDR3 is CASSQGGGNYGYTF. The CDR3 coding sequence is TGTGCCAGCAGCCAGGGGGGCGGGAACTATGGCTACACCTTC.

Note on this clone: This same CDR3 is encoded by further DNA sequences in the sample. The rearrangement joins TRBV12-3 or TRBV12-4 to TRBJ2-1; 9 bases line up with TRBD1. V dropped 5 bases and J dropped 6; count of bases not matched to a gene: 2. The length of the CDR3 is 13 residues. CDR3: CASSLTGGNEQFF. CDR3 DNA: TGTGCCAGCAGTCTGACAGGGGGCAATGAGCAGTTCTTC.

The chain couples TRBV2 to TRBJ1-1; D ambiguous. The CDR3 length is 11 residues. Germline assignment: CDR1 SNHLY and CDR2 FYNNEI. Between the trimmed V and J ends, which lost 7 bases and 10 bases, there was a span of 13 bases. The CDR3 nucleotides read TGTGCCAGCAAGCGCATGGAATCAGCTTTCTTT. Translation: CASKRMESAFF.

The gene calls are TRBV30 and TRBJ1-5; D not certain. Germline V gene lookup returns CDR1 GTSNPN and CDR2 SVGIG (reference sequence). V was clipped by 1 base and J by 7 bases, with 20 bases between them. This CDR3 has 16 residues. In nucleotides, the CDR3 is TGTGCCTGGAGTGAGCGGGAATTTGACTGGGTCCAGCCCCAGCATTTT. Protein: CAWSEREFDWVQPQHF.

This clone was detected once. The J gene is TRBJ1-1, the V gene TRBV4-1; unclear D gene. The V gene's germline CDR1 is MGHRA and CDR2 YSYEKL. Trimming cost V 1 base and J 8 bases, with 5 bases left between them. This CDR3 comprises 11 residues. CDR3 region: CASSQGAEAFF. The CDR3 DNA follows: TGCGCCAGCAGCCAAGGGGCCGAAGCTTTCTTT.

The chain recombines TRBV2 with TRBJ2-5; D is possibly TRBD1 (5 bases). The CDR3 sequence is 13 residues long. Trimming shortened V by 6 bases and J by 1 base, and 9 bases separated the two germline ends. In germline, CDR1 is SNHLY, CDR2 FYNNEI. DNA of the CDR3: TGTGCCAGCAGCTCTCAGGGCCAAGAGACCCAGTACTTC. Protein sequence: CASSSQGQETQYF.

This sequence joins TRBV30 and TRBJ2-1, with 8 nucleotides matching TRBD2. Germline V gives CDR1 GTSNPN, CDR2 SVGIG (reference sequence). This CDR3 contains 14 residues. The junction had 8 bases not matched to a gene; V was cut back by 3 bases and J by 7 bases. The CDR3 here is CAWRRGGPLNEQFF. In nucleotides, the CDR3 is TGTGCCTGGAGACGGGGGGGGCCGCTTAATGAGCAGTTCTTC.

The gene calls are TRBV20-1 and TRBJ2-3; maybe TRBD1 (6 bases). V dropped 6 bases and J dropped 4 bases, with 8 bases sitting between them. Germline values: CDR1 DFQATT, CDR2 SNEGSKA (reference sequence). The CDR3 contains 11 residues. The CDR3 DNA reads as TGCAGTGCGTCAGGGGCAGATACGCAGTATTTT. It yields the protein CSASGADTQYF.

This clone was counted a few times. The chain combines TRBV24-1 with TRBJ2-1, with no clear D. The V end was cut by 0 bases, the J end by 13 bases, with 9 bases between. Germline CDR1 KGHDR, CDR2 SFDVKD. The CDR3 length is 12 residues. CDR3 sequence: CATSDLGLTQFF. The CDR3 coding sequence is TGTGCCACCAGTGATTTGGGGCTCACACAGTTCTTC.

The rearrangement joins TRBV5-4 to TRBJ1-1; D call uncertain. The V gene's germline CDR1 is SGHNT and CDR2 YYREEE (reference sequence). V was shortened by 0 bases and J by 0 bases, with 6 bases between the two germline ends. The CDR3 has 14 residues. This CDR3 is CASSLELLNTEAFF. For the CDR3, the DNA is TGTGCCAGCAGCTTGGAGCTATTGAACACTGAAGCTTTCTTT.

The chain links TRBV12-3 or TRBV12-4 to TRBJ1-2; D remains ambiguous. With 5 bases removed from V and 8 bases from J, the gap between germline ends came to 15 bases. This CDR3 has 13 residues. CDR3 nucleotide sequence: TGTGCCAGCAGTCTGACACCCACCGTAGGCTACACCTTC. Its translation: CASSLTPTVGYTF.

About this clone: The same CDR3 can be traced to other DNA sequences in this sample. The rearrangement uses TRBV30 and TRBJ1-4, with a weak D call TRBD1 (5 bases). CDR1 is GTSNPN and CDR2 is SVGIG in the germline V gene (reference sequence). The CDR3 extends over 14 amino acids. Trimming took 0 bases from V and 8 from J, leaving 13 bases between them. The CDR3 DNA is TGTGCCTGGAGTGTATGGGGGGGTAACGAAAAACTGTTTTTT. Translated: CAWSVWGGNEKLFF. Combining the CDR3 with reference TRBV30 and TRBJ1-4 gives the whole variable domain SQTIHQWPATLVQPVGSPLSLECTVEGTSNPNLYWYRQAAGRGLQLLFYSVGIGQISSEVPQNLSASRPQDRQFILSSKKLLLSDSGFYLCAWSVWGGNEKLFFGSGTQLSVL.

The CDR3 reads CASSLAPGGGRINYGYTF. In nucleotides, the CDR3 is TGTGCCAGCAGCTTAGCACCTGGGGGGGGACGGATCAACTATGGCTACACCTTC. V and J are TRBV7-8 and TRBJ1-2; TRBD1 might be the D (5 bases). CDR1 is SGHVS and CDR2 is FQNEAQ in the germline V gene. The length of the CDR3 is 18 residues. Trimming pared 0 bases from V and 2 bases from J, leaving 19 bases between.

V usage is TRBV27 and J usage is TRBJ1-1; D gene unclear. Trimming removed 2 bases at V and 6 bases at J, with 16 bases between. The CDR3 runs 15 residues. The germline CDR1 and CDR2 sequences are MNHEY and SMNVEV (reference sequence). The CDR3 DNA follows: TGTGCCAGCAGTTTAAGTTACTCCCTTCGGGCTGAAGCTTTCTTT. It yields the protein CASSLSYSLRAEAFF.